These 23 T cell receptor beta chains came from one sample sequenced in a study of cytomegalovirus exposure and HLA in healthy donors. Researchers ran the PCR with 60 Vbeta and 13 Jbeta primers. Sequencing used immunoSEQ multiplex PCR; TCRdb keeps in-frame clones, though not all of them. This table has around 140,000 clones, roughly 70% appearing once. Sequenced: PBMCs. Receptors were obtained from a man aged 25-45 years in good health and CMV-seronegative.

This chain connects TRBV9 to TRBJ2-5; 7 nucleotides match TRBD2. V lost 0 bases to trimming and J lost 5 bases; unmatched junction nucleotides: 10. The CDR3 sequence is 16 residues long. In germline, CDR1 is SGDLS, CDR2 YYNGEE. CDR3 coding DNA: TGTGCCAGCAGCGTAGGGGAGGGTATCGCTCGGGAGACCCAGTACTTC. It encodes CASSVGEGIARETQYF.

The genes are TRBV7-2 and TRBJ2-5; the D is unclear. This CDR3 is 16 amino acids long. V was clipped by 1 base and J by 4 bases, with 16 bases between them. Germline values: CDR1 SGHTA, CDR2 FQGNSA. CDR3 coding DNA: TGTGCCAGCAGCTTAGAAGCTGGCAGGCCGATAGAGACCCAGTACTTC. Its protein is CASSLEAGRPIETQYF. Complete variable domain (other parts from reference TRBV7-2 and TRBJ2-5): GAGVSQSPSNKVTEKGKDVELRCDPISGHTALYWYRQSLGQGLEFLIYFQGNSAPDKSGLPSDRFSAERTGGSVSTLTIQRTQQEDSAVYLCASSLEAGRPIETQYFGPGTRLLVL.

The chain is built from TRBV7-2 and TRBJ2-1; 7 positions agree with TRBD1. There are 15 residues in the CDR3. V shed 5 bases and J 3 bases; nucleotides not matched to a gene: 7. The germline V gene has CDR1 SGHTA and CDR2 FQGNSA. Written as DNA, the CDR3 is TGTGCCAGCAGCGCCGGACAGGACATCTACAATGAGCAGTTCTTC. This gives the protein CASSAGQDIYNEQFF.

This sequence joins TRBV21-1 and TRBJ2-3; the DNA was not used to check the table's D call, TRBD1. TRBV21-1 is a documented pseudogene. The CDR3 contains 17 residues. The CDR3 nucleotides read TGTGCCAGCACTACAGGGGGGGCGGGGGAGTACACAGATACGCAGTATTTT. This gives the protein CASTTGGAGEYTDTQYF.

The CDR3 here is CASSVPTGSTYEQYF. The DNA for the CDR3 is TGTGCCAGCAGTGTTCCGACAGGGTCTACCTACGAGCAGTACTTC. The chain combines TRBV6-1 with TRBJ2-7; 7 nucleotides match TRBD1. Germline trimming cut 4 bases from V and 2 bases from J; bases unmatched to any gene: 8. Germline CDR1 and CDR2: MNHNS and SASEGT. The CDR3 is made up of 15 amino acids.

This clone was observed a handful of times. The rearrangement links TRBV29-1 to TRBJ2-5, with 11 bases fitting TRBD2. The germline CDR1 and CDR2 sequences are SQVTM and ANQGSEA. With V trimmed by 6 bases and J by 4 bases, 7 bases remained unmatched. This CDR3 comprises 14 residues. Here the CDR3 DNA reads TGCAGCGTAGTACTAGCGGGGGTTGGAGAGACCCAGTACTTC. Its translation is CSVVLAGVGETQYF.

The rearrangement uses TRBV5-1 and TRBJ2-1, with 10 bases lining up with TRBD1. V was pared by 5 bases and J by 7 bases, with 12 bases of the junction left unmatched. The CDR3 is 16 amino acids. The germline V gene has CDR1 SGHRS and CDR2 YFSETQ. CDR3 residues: CASRLNPGQGLNEQFF. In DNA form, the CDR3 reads TGCGCCAGCAGGCTAAACCCGGGACAGGGGTTGAATGAGCAGTTCTTC. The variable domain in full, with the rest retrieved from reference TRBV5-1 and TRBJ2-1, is KAGVTQTPRYLIKTRGQQVTLSCSPISGHRSVSWYQQTPGQGLQFLFEYFSETQRNKGNFPGRFSGRQFSNSRSEMNVSTLELGDSALYLCASRLNPGQGLNEQFFGPGTRLTVL.

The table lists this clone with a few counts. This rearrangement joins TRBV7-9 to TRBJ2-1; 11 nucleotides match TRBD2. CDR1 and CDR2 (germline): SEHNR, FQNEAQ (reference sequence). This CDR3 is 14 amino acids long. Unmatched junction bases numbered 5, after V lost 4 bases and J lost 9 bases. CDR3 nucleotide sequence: TGTGCCAGCAGCTATAGCGGGGGGGCGGGTGAGCAGTTCTTC. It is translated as CASSYSGGAGEQFF.

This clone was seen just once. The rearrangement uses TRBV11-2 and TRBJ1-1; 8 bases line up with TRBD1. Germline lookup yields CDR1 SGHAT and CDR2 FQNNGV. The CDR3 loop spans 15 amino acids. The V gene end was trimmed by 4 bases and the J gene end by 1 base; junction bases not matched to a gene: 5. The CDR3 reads CASSSAGTGNTEAFF. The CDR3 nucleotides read TGTGCCAGCAGCTCCGCTGGGACAGGGAACACTGAAGCTTTCTTT.

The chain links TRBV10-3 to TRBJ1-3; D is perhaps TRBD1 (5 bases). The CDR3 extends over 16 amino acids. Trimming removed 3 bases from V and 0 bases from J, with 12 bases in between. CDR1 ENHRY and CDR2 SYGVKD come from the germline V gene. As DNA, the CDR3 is TGTGCCATCAGTGATGTGATGGACACCTCTGGAAACACCATATATTTT. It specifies CAISDVMDTSGNTIYF.

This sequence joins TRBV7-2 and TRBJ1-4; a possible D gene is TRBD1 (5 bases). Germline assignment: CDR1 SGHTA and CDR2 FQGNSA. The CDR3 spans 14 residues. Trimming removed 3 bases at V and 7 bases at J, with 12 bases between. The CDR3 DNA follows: TGTGCCAGCAGCTTGGAACCGGGGGGTGAAAAACTGTTTTTT. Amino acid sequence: CASSLEPGGEKLFF.

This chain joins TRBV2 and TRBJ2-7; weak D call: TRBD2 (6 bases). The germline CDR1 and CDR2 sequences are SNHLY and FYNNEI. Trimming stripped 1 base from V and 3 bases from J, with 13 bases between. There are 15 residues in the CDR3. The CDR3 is CASSEGPRGNYEQYF. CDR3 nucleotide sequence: TGTGCCAGCAGTGAAGGTCCCCGGGGGAACTACGAGCAGTACTTC.

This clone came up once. CDR3: CASTAGLREKLFF. In nucleotides, the CDR3 is TGTGCCAGCACGGCGGGTTTGCGCGAAAAACTGTTTTTT. The gene calls are TRBV28 and TRBJ1-4; no definite D call. Germline V gives CDR1 MDHEN, CDR2 SYDVKM. The CDR3 contains 13 residues. Trimming cost V 7 bases and J 8 bases, with 14 bases left between them.

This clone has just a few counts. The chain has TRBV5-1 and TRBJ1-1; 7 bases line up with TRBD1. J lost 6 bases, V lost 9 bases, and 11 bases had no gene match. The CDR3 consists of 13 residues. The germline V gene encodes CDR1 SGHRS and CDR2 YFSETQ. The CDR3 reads CATSLTGEPEAFF. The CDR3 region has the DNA TGCGCCACCAGTTTAACAGGGGAACCTGAAGCTTTCTTT. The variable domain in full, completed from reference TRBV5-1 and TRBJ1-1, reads KAGVTQTPRYLIKTRGQQVTLSCSPISGHRSVSWYQQTPGQGLQFLFEYFSETQRNKGNFPGRFSGRQFSNSRSEMNVSTLELGDSALYLCATSLTGEPEAFFGQGTRLTVV.

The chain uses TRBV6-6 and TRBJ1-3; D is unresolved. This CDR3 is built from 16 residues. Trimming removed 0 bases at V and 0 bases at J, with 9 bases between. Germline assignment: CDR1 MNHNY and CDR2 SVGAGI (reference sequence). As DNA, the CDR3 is TGTGCCAGCAGTTACTCAGAGCCTAACTCTGGAAACACCATATATTTT. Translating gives CASSYSEPNSGNTIYF.

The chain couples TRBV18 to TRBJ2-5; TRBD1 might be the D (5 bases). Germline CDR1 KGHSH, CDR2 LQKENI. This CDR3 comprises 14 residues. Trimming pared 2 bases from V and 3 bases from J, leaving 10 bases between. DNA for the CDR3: TGTGCCAGCTCACCATTTACAGGAGAAGAGACCCAGTACTTC. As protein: CASSPFTGEETQYF.

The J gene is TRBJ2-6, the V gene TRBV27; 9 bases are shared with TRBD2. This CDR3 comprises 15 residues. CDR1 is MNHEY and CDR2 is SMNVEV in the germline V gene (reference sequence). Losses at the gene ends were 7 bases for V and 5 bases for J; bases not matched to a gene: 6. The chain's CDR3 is CASTLSGGRANVLTF. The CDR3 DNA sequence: TGTGCCAGCACTCTCAGCGGGGGGAGGGCCAACGTCCTGACTTTC.

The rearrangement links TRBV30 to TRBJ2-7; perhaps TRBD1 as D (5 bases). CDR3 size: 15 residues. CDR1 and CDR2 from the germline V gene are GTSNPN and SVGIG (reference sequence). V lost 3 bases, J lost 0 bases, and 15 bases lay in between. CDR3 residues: CAWSLGALSSYEQYF. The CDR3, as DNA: TGTGCCTGGAGCCTAGGGGCCTTAAGCTCCTACGAGCAGTACTTC.

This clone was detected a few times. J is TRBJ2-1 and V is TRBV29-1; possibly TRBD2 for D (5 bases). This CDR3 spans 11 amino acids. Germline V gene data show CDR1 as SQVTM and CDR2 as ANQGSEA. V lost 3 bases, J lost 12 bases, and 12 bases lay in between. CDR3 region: CSVDQRTPQFF. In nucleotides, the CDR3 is TGCAGCGTTGATCAGCGGACCCCGCAGTTCTTC.

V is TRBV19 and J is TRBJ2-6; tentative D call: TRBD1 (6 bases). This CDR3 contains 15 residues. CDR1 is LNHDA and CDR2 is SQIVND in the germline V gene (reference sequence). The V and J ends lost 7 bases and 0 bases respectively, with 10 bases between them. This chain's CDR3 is CASIGGYSGANVLTF. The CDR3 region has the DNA TGTGCCAGTATAGGGGGTTACTCTGGGGCCAACGTCCTGACTTTC.

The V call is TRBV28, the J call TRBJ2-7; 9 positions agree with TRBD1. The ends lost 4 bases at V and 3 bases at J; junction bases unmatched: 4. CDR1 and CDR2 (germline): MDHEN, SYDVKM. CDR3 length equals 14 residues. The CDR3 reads CASSSAGQGYEQYF. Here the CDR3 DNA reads TGTGCCAGCAGTTCGGCGGGACAGGGCTACGAGCAGTACTTC.

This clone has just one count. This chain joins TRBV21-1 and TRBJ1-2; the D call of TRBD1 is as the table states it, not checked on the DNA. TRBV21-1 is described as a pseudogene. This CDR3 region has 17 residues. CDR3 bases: TGTGCCAGCAGCTCCACGGACAGGGTACAAGAAAACTATGGCTACACCTTC. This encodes CASSSTDRVQENYGYTF.

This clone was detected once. The CDR3 DNA follows: TGCGCCAGCAGCGCACGCGGGGTAGATACGCAGTATTTT. Translation gives CASSARGVDTQYF. The chain joins TRBV5-1 to TRBJ2-3; perhaps TRBD2 as D (6 bases). With 4 bases removed from V and 5 bases from J, the gap between germline ends came to 11 bases. The germline V gene has CDR1 SGHRS and CDR2 YFSETQ. The CDR3 is 13 amino acids.